One and the same sample provided the 32 T cell receptor beta chains below, sequenced in a study of patients and donors after allogeneic stem cell transplantation. TCRdb fed the RT-PCR reads into MiXCR, producing one record per CDR3 protein. The sample records approximately 410,000 distinct CDR3 sequences, 16% being singletons. The material sequenced was blood, either unsorted or a sorted T cell fraction (not recorded which). The receptors here all came from a human donor who was either an allogeneic HSCT recipient or a stem cell or donor lymphocyte infusion donor (not recorded which). It is not recorded whose cells these are; they may come from a transplant donor.

The chain has TRBV7-8 and TRBJ2-6; 9 bases are a match to TRBD1. The junction had 6 bases not matched to a gene; V was cut back by 5 bases and J by 1 base. Germline-derived CDR1 and CDR2 are SGHVS and FQNEAQ. The CDR3 is 17 residues long. The CDR3 nucleotides read TGTGCCAGCAGCACGGACAGGGGTGGATCTGGGGCCAACGTCCTGACTTTC. This codes for CASSTDRGGSGANVLTF.

At least ten counts were recorded for this clonotype. The V gene is TRBV4-3, the J gene TRBJ2-3; D remains unclear. Trimming took 0 bases from V and 4 from J, leaving 11 bases between them. Germline V gene data show CDR1 as LGHNA and CDR2 as YSLEER. The CDR3 consists of 15 residues. CDR3 DNA: TGCGCCAGCAGCCAAGATAGGGCCAGCGCAGATACGCAGTATTTT. Encoded protein: CASSQDRASADTQYF.

This clonotype was found a few times. The rearrangement links TRBV10-3 to TRBJ2-1, with D perhaps matching TRBD2 (8 bases). Trimming pared 2 bases from V and 3 bases from J, leaving 20 bases between. There are 18 residues in the CDR3. Per the germline V gene, CDR1 is ENHRY and CDR2 is SYGVKD. The CDR3 sequence is CAISEPRGREVSYNEQFF. The CDR3 DNA follows: TGTGCCATCAGTGAGCCTAGGGGGCGGGAGGTAAGCTACAATGAGCAGTTCTTC.

The rearrangement joins TRBV6-2 or TRBV6-3 to TRBJ1-2; D perhaps matches TRBD1 (5 bases). V shed 2 bases and J shed 1 base, with 11 bases lying between them. In germline, CDR1 is MNHEY, CDR2 SVGEGT. The CDR3 sequence is 15 residues long. The CDR3: CASSYPGRINYGYTF. DNA for the CDR3: TGTGCCAGCAGTTACCCGGGGCGGATTAACTATGGCTACACCTTC.

This clonotype was seen a handful of times. The J gene is TRBJ1-4, the V gene TRBV5-1; 7 nucleotides line up with TRBD1. The CDR3 extends over 16 amino acids. Germline CDR1 and CDR2: SGHRS and YFSETQ. V was clipped by 5 bases and J by 7 bases; unmatched bases: 14. Written as DNA, the CDR3 is TGCGCCAGCAGTCCCCTGACAGGGAAATTTGGTGAAAAACTGTTTTTT. As protein: CASSPLTGKFGEKLFF.

This clonotype was seen only a few times. The V call is TRBV12-3 or TRBV12-4, the J call TRBJ1-2; D is uncertain. The CDR3 has 13 amino acids. V lost 3 bases, J lost 8 bases, and 13 bases lay in between. As DNA, the CDR3 is TGTGCCAGCAGTTTTAAGGCGGGAGCCGGCTACACCTTC. Residues: CASSFKAGAGYTF.

CDR3 nucleotides: TGTGCCAGCAGTGGCGGTCGGGGTGAGCAGTTCTTC. Translating gives CASSGGRGEQFF. This chain uses TRBV12-3 or TRBV12-4 with TRBJ2-1; D is perhaps TRBD2 (5 bases). This CDR3 has 12 amino acids. Trimming removed 5 bases from V and 9 bases from J, with 11 bases in between.

Only a few counts were recorded for this clonotype. V gene TRBV18 combines with J gene TRBJ2-3, with D unresolved. The CDR3 runs to 13 residues. Germline V gene sequence: CDR1 KGHSH, CDR2 LQKENI. V gave up 0 bases and J gave up 11 bases, with 12 bases separating them. CDR3 sequence reads: CASSPPQWSEQYF. The DNA of the CDR3 is TGTGCCAGCTCACCACCGCAGTGGAGCGAGCAGTATTTT.

This clonotype has just a few counts. The chain links TRBV14 to TRBJ2-5; D not resolved. CDR3 length: 13 amino acids. The germline V and J ends were trimmed by 0 bases and 4 bases, with 6 bases remaining between them. The germline V gene encodes CDR1 SGHDN and CDR2 FVKESK. CDR3 bases: TGTGCCAGCAGCCAAGATAAAGGAGAGACCCAGTACTTC. As protein: CASSQDKGETQYF. Full variable domain (remainder filled in from reference TRBV14 and TRBJ2-5): EAGVTQFPSHSVIEKGQTVTLRCDPISGHDNLYWYRRVMGKEIKFLLHFVKESKQDESGMPNNRFLAERTGGTYSTLKVQPAELEDSGVYFCASSQDKGETQYFGPGTRLLVL.

Here the CDR3 DNA reads TGTGCCAGCAGCTTAGGTGGGGCAGAGAAACTTAGAAATGAGCAGTTCTTC. Its translation is CASSLGGAEKLRNEQFF. This chain links TRBV11-2 with TRBJ2-1; D is possibly TRBD1 (5 bases). CDR3 length: 17 amino acids. The V gene's germline CDR1 is SGHAT and CDR2 FQNNGV. Trimming stripped 1 base from V and 7 bases from J, with 20 bases between.

There are a few counts of this clonotype. The rearrangement links TRBV5-1 to TRBJ2-7; no clear D. CDR1 and CDR2 from the germline V gene are SGHRS and YFSETQ. The CDR3 spans 14 residues. V was clipped by 0 bases and J by 4 bases, with 11 bases between them. CDR3 bases: TGCGCCAGCAGCTTGGAGGTGAGAGGATACGAGCAGTACTTC. Translating gives CASSLEVRGYEQYF.

There are a few counts of this clonotype. This sequence joins TRBV29-1 and TRBJ2-7; 8 positions agree with TRBD1. The V and J ends lost 3 bases and 3 bases, in that order; junction bases with no gene match: 7. There are 14 residues in the CDR3. Germline V gene data show CDR1 as SQVTM and CDR2 as ANQGSEA. CDR3 in DNA: TGCAGCGTTGAGTCGGGACAGGACCTCTACGAGCAGTACTTC. As protein: CSVESGQDLYEQYF.

The V call is TRBV12-3 or TRBV12-4, the J call TRBJ2-1; tentatively, D is TRBD1 (6 bases). V gave up 5 bases and J gave up 7 bases, with 18 bases separating them. This CDR3 has 15 amino acids. The CDR3 DNA is TGTGCCAGCAGTATAGAGGGGGAGATGAATAATGAGCAGTTCTTC. Translation gives CASSIEGEMNNEQFF.

This clonotype was detected only a few times. The chain joins TRBV27 to TRBJ2-4; 7 bases align to TRBD1. This CDR3 spans 16 amino acids. CDR1 is MNHEY and CDR2 is SMNVEV in the germline V gene (reference sequence). The V and J ends lost 4 bases and 0 bases, in that order; junction bases with no gene match: 6. CDR3 in DNA: TGTGCCAGCAGTTCCCGACAGGGCCTAGCCAAAAACATTCAGTACTTC. As protein: CASSSRQGLAKNIQYF.

This clonotype was counted at least ten times. The chain combines TRBV29-1 with TRBJ2-1, with 9 bases identical to TRBD1. V was pared by 4 bases and J by 4 bases, with 11 bases of the junction left unmatched. This CDR3 region has 16 residues. Per the germline V gene, CDR1 is SQVTM and CDR2 is ANQGSEA. CDR3 loop: CSVGDRVGPSYNEQFF. Written as DNA, the CDR3 is TGCAGCGTTGGGGACAGGGTGGGACCTTCATACAATGAGCAGTTCTTC.

This clonotype was seen a few times. This chain joins TRBV2 and TRBJ1-5; TRBD1 matches at 9 bases. The V segment lost 8 bases and the J segment 7 bases; nucleotides outside the gene matches: 9. CDR3 length: 14 amino acids. The germline V gene has CDR1 SNHLY and CDR2 FYNNEI. This CDR3 is CASEPGQGGQPQHF. The CDR3 bases are TGTGCCAGCGAACCGGGACAGGGTGGCCAGCCCCAGCATTTT.

Only a few counts were recorded for this clonotype. The chain has TRBV14 and TRBJ1-3; D remains ambiguous. Per germline, CDR1 SGHDN and CDR2 FVKESK. V dropped 1 base and J dropped 3 bases, with 13 bases sitting between them. The CDR3 runs 16 residues. DNA of the CDR3: TGTGCCAGCAGCCAAGTTAAAGGGAGAAGTGGAAACACCATATATTTT. Translating gives CASSQVKGRSGNTIYF.

This clonotype has a handful of counts. This rearrangement joins TRBV5-6 to TRBJ2-3, with a weak D call TRBD2 (6 bases). Trimming cost V 0 bases and J 0 bases, with 14 bases left between them. This CDR3 has 17 amino acids. Germline CDR1 SGHDT, CDR2 YYEEEE. CDR3 coding DNA: TGTGCCAGCAGCTTGGTTTCCCTAGCGCCAAGCACAGATACGCAGTATTTT. Translated: CASSLVSLAPSTDTQYF.

V and J are TRBV7-8 and TRBJ2-7; 7 positions agree with TRBD1. The CDR3 is 19 amino acids. V lost 5 bases and J lost 6; bases outside the gene matches: 25. Germline V gene lookup returns CDR1 SGHVS and CDR2 FQNEAQ. CDR3 nucleotides: TGTGCCAGCAGCCCCTCGGGCCGTAACAGGGCCTACAGGGGTGGCGAGCAGTACTTC. Its protein is CASSPSGRNRAYRGGEQYF. Filled out from reference TRBV7-8 and TRBJ2-7, the complete variable domain reads GAGVSQSPRYKVAKRGQDVALRCDPISGHVSLFWYQQALGQGPEFLTYFQNEAQLDKSGLPSDRFFAERPEGSVSTLKIQRTQQEDSAVYLCASSPSGRNRAYRGGEQYFGPGTRLTVT.

The gene calls are TRBV20-1 and TRBJ1-2, with D maybe TRBD1 (5 bases). The V end was cut by 6 bases, the J end by 2 bases, with 16 bases between. Germline CDR1 is DFQATT and CDR2 is SNEGSKA (reference sequence). This CDR3 region has 14 residues. CDR3: CSAQGGVWNYGYTF. The CDR3 coding sequence is TGCAGTGCGCAGGGAGGGGTATGGAACTATGGCTACACCTTC.

This clonotype showed up just a few times. V usage is TRBV4-1 and J usage is TRBJ1-2; D may be TRBD1 (5 bases). Germline V lookup: CDR1 MGHRA, CDR2 YSYEKL. The CDR3 contains 14 residues. Trimming left V 5 bases short and J 4 bases short, with 14 bases between. CDR3 in amino acids: CASSVPGAFYGYTF. CDR3 in DNA: TGCGCCAGCAGCGTGCCTGGGGCATTCTATGGCTACACCTTC.

This chain connects TRBV20-1 to TRBJ2-1; 9 nucleotides align to TRBD2. The CDR3 is made up of 14 amino acids. The junction had 4 bases not matched to a gene; V was cut back by 1 base and J by 6 bases. Germline loops: CDR1 DFQATT, CDR2 SNEGSKA (reference sequence). The CDR3 spells CSARAIAGANEQFF. In DNA form, the CDR3 reads TGCAGTGCTAGAGCCATAGCGGGAGCCAATGAGCAGTTCTTC.

The chain recombines TRBV27 with TRBJ2-7, with 7 bases that match TRBD1. The trim removed 3 bases at V and 4 bases at J, leaving 3 bases unmatched. Per germline, CDR1 MNHEY and CDR2 SMNVEV (reference sequence). The CDR3 has 13 residues. CDR3 sequence reads: CASSLDRWYEQYF. The CDR3 nucleotides are TGTGCCAGCAGTTTGGACAGGTGGTACGAGCAGTACTTC.

In its sample, this clonotype was seen a few times. CDR3 loop: CASSEALTSGYEQFF. Here the CDR3 DNA reads TGTGCCAGCAGTGAAGCGCTTACTAGCGGGTATGAGCAGTTCTTC. V and J are TRBV2 and TRBJ2-1; 9 bases line up with TRBD2. V shed 0 bases, J shed 8 bases, and the junction held 5 bases outside the gene matches. The length of the CDR3 is 15 residues. The germline V gene encodes CDR1 SNHLY and CDR2 FYNNEI.

The chain carries TRBV6-5 and TRBJ2-7; unclear D gene. The CDR3 runs to 16 residues. Germline V gives CDR1 MNHEY, CDR2 SVGAGI. Trimming removed 0 bases at V and 2 bases at J, with 14 bases between. CDR3 nucleotides: TGTGCCAGCAGTTACTCAAACCACCGGGCCGCCTACGAGCAGTACTTC. Amino acids: CASSYSNHRAAYEQYF.

The chain is built from TRBV7-8 and TRBJ2-5, with TRBD2 matching 7 bases. V was clipped by 3 bases and J by 5 bases; unmatched bases: 15. The germline V gene has CDR1 SGHVS and CDR2 FQNEAQ. There are 17 residues in the CDR3. In DNA, the CDR3 is TGTGCCAGCAGCTTGAGAGCGGGGTCGGTAGGGCGGGAGACCCAGTACTTC. Amino acid sequence: CASSLRAGSVGRETQYF. Combining the CDR3 with reference TRBV7-8 and TRBJ2-5 gives the whole variable domain GAGVSQSPRYKVAKRGQDVALRCDPISGHVSLFWYQQALGQGPEFLTYFQNEAQLDKSGLPSDRFFAERPEGSVSTLKIQRTQQEDSAVYLCASSLRAGSVGRETQYFGPGTRLLVL.

The genes are TRBV6-1 and TRBJ1-4; possible D gene TRBD1, 5 bases. Germline V lookup: CDR1 MNHNS, CDR2 SASEGT. This CDR3 spans 14 amino acids. V lost 6 bases, J lost 9 bases, and 17 bases lay in between. This chain's CDR3 is CASSPGPMGKKLFF. The CDR3 DNA reads TGTGCCAGCAGCCCGGGACCCATGGGGAAAAAACTGTTTTTT.

This clonotype was observed once. The chain is built from TRBV2 and TRBJ1-5; TRBD1 aligns across 8 bases. CDR3 length: 15 amino acids. V gave up 6 bases and J gave up 2 bases; unmatched junction bases: 6. Looked up from germline, CDR1 is SNHLY and CDR2 is FYNNEI. CDR3 sequence: CASSGQGRGNQPQHF. Written as DNA, the CDR3 is TGTGCCAGCAGCGGACAGGGACGTGGCAATCAGCCCCAGCATTTT.

The chain carries TRBV20-1 and TRBJ2-1; 8 bases map to TRBD2. Germline CDR1 DFQATT, CDR2 SNEGSKA (reference sequence). J lost 9 bases, V lost 6 bases, and 13 bases had no gene match. The CDR3 spans 14 residues. CDR3 protein: CSARRGGPAGEQFF. DNA for the CDR3: TGCAGTGCCCGTCGCGGGGGGCCGGCAGGTGAGCAGTTCTTC.

This chain's CDR3 is CASSLVGTSGSYEQYF. The CDR3 nucleotides read TGCGCCAGCAGCTTGGTGGGGACTAGCGGTTCCTACGAGCAGTACTTC. V and J are TRBV5-1 and TRBJ2-7, with TRBD2 identical over 11 bases. This CDR3 has 16 amino acids. The germline gives CDR1 SGHRS, CDR2 YFSETQ. Trimming cost V 0 bases and J 1 base; bases outside gene matches: 3.

This chain links TRBV5-4 with TRBJ2-2; 8 nucleotides line up with TRBD2. Germline assignment: CDR1 SGHNT and CDR2 YYREEE (reference sequence). V shed 2 bases, J shed 1 base, and the junction held 1 base outside the gene matches. The CDR3 spans 15 residues. In DNA, the CDR3 is TGTGCCAGCAGCTTCAGCGGGGGGAACACCGGGGAGCTGTTTTTT. Translating it yields CASSFSGGNTGELFF.

This chain joins TRBV7-9 and TRBJ1-2, with a weak D call TRBD1 (5 bases). From germline, CDR1 is SEHNR and CDR2 FQNEAQ (reference sequence). V was pared by 1 base and J by 6 bases, with 12 bases between. The CDR3 runs 14 residues. The CDR3 loop reads CASSLEGNGHGYTF. DNA of the CDR3: TGTGCCAGCAGCTTAGAGGGGAATGGGCATGGCTACACCTTC.